This T cell receptor beta chain appears in the sequencing data of a study of cytomegalovirus exposure and HLA in healthy donors. Study results and limitations: Most sequenced TCRs were rare (though some public TCRs occurred in many donors).

The study ran its PCR with 60 Vbeta and 13 Jbeta primers. The method was immunoSEQ multiplex PCR; TCRdb's version includes in-frame clones alone and lacks a portion of them. The data contain 200,000 or so clones, 80% to 90% of them singletons. Germline V gene sequence: CDR1 LGHNA, CDR2 YNFKEQ. This CDR3 has 16 residues. The V gene end was trimmed by 0 bases and the J gene end by 3 bases; junction bases not matched to a gene: 6. As concerns this clone: Its matching antigen is unknown.

The source material was PBMCs. The receptor comes from a man aged 25 to 40 in good health and CMV-seronegative. V usage is TRBV4-2 and J usage is TRBJ1-2, with 8 bases lining up with TRBD1. CDR3 amino acids: CASSQESGQGHYGYTF. CDR3 nucleotides: TGTGCCAGCAGCCAAGAGTCTGGACAGGGACACTATGGCTACACCTTC.